This TCR beta chain was profiled in a study of preoperative IRX-2 immunotherapy in early breast cancer. Here immunoSEQ multiplex PCR was the method, and the copy in TCRdb shows in-frame clones only, minus some. This table holds just over 25,000 clones, approximately 75% found once. Treatment denoted: preoperative locoregional IRX-2 cytokine immunotherapy. Patients received preoperative, locoregional IRX-2 cytokine immunotherapy in a phase Ib study. Per germline, CDR1 MNHGY and CDR2 SAAAGT. Trimming at V came to 7 bases and at J to 1 base, leaving 11 bases not matched to a gene. The CDR3 has 16 amino acids.

The genes are TRBV6-8 and TRBJ1-1; 8 positions match TRBD1. The origin of this receptor is a human donor with breast cancer. The sequenced sample was lymph node tissue, obtained after IRX-2 immunotherapy. CDR3 sequence reads: CASKEVWTGTNTEAFF. The DNA for the CDR3 is TGTGCCAGCAAGGAGGTTTGGACAGGGACGAACACTGAAGCTTTCTTT.